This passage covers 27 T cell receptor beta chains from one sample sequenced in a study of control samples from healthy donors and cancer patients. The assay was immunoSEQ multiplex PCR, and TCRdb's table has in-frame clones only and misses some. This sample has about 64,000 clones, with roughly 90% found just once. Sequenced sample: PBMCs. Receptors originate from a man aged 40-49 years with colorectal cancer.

The CDR3: CASSHGGANEKLFF. CDR3 DNA: TGTGCCAGCAGTCACGGAGGTGCTAATGAAAAACTGTTTTTT. The chain is built from TRBV6-5 and TRBJ1-4, with unresolved D. V gave up 5 bases and J gave up 3 bases, with 10 bases separating them. The CDR3 totals 14 residues. CDR1 and CDR2 (germline): MNHEY, SVGAGI.

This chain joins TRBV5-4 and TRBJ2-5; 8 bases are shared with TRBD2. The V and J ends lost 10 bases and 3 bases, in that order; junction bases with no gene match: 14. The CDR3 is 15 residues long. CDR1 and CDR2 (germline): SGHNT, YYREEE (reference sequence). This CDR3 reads CASQGSGDLKETQYF. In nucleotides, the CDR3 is TGTGCCTCCCAAGGTAGCGGGGACCTAAAAGAGACCCAGTACTTC.

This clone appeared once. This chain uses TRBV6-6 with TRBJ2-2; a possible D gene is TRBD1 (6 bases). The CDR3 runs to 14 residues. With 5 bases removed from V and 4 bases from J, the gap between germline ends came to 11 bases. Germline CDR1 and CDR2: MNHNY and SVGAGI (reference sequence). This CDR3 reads CASSGQSGTGELFF. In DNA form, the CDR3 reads TGTGCCAGCAGTGGACAGTCGGGCACCGGGGAGCTGTTTTTT.

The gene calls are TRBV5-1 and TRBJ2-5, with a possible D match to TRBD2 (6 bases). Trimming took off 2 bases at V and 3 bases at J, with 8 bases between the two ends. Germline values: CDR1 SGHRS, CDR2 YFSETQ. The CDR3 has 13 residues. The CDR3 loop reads CASSFSGEETQYF. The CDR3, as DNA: TGCGCCAGCAGCTTCTCGGGGGAAGAGACCCAGTACTTC. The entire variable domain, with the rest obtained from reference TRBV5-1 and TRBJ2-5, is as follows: KAGVTQTPRYLIKTRGQQVTLSCSPISGHRSVSWYQQTPGQGLQFLFEYFSETQRNKGNFPGRFSGRQFSNSRSEMNVSTLELGDSALYLCASSFSGEETQYFGPGTRLLVL.

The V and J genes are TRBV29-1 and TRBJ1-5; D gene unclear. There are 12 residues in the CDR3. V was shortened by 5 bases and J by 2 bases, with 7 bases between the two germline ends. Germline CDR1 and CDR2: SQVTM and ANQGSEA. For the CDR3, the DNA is TGCAGCGTTCAACATGGCAATCAGCCCCAGCATTTT. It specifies CSVQHGNQPQHF. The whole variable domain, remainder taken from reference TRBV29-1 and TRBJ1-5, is SAVISQKPSRDICQRGTSLTIQCQVDSQVTMMFWYRQQPGQSLTLIATANQGSEATYESGFVIDKFPISRPNLTFSTLTVSNMSPEDSSIYLCSVQHGNQPQHFGDGTRLSIL.

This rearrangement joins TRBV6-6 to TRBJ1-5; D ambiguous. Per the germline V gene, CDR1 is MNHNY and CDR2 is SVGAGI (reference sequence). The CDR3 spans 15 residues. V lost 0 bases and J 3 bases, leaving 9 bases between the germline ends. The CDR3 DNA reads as TGTGCCAGCAGTTACTCATCGGCGAACAATCAGCCCCAGCATTTT. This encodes CASSYSSANNQPQHF.

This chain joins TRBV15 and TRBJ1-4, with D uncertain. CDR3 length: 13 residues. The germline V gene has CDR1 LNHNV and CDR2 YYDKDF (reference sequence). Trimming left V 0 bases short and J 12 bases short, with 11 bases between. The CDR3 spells CATSRDRRAELFF. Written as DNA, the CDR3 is TGTGCCACCAGCAGAGATCGACGGGCGGAACTGTTTTTT.

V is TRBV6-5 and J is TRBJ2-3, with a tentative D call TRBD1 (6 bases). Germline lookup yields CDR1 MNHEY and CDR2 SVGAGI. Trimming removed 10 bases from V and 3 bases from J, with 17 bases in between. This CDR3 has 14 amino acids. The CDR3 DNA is TGTGCCATTTCTCCAACGAGGGGGACAGATACGCAGTATTTT. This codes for CAISPTRGTDTQYF.

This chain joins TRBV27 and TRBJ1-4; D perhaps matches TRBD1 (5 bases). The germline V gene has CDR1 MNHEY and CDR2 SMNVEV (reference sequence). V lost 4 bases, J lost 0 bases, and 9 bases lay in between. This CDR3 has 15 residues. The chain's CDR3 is CASSWDFATNEKLFF. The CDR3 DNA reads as TGTGCCAGCAGTTGGGACTTTGCAACTAATGAAAAACTGTTTTTT.

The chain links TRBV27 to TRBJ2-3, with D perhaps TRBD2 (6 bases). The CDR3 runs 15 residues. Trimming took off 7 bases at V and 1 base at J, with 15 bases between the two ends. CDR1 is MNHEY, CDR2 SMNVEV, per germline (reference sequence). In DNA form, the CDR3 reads TGTGCCAGCAATCGCGGGGACGGACGCACAGATACGCAGTATTTT. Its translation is CASNRGDGRTDTQYF.

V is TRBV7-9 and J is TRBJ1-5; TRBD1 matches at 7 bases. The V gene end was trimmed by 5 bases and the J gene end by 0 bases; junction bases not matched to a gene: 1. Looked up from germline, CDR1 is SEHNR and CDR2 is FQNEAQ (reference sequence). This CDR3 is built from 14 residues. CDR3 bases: TGTGCCAGCAGCAACAGGGGTAGCAATCAGCCCCAGCATTTT. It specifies CASSNRGSNQPQHF. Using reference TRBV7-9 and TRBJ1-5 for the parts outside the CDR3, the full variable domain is DTGVSQNPRHKITKRGQNVTFRCDPISEHNRLYWYRQTLGQGPEFLTYFQNEAQLEKSRLLSDRFSAERPKGSFSTLEIQRTEQGDSAMYLCASSNRGSNQPQHFGDGTRLSIL.

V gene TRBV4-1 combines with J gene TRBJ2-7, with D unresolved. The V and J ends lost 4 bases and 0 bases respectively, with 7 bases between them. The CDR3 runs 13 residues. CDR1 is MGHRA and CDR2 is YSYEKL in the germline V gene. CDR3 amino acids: CASSRGFSYEQYF. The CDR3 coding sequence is TGCGCCAGCAGCCGCGGTTTCTCCTACGAGCAGTACTTC.

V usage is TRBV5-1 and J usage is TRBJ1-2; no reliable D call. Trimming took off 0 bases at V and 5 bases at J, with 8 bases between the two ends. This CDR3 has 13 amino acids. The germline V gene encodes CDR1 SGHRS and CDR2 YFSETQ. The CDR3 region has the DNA TGCGCCAGCAGCTTGGGAGGGAATTATGGCTACACCTTC. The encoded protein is CASSLGGNYGYTF. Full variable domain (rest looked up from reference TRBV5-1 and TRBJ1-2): KAGVTQTPRYLIKTRGQQVTLSCSPISGHRSVSWYQQTPGQGLQFLFEYFSETQRNKGNFPGRFSGRQFSNSRSEMNVSTLELGDSALYLCASSLGGNYGYTFGSGTRLTVV.

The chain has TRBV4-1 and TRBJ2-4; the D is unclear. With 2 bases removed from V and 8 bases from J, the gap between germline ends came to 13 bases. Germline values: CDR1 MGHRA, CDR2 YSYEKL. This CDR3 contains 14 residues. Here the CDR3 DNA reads TGCGCCAGCAGCCAACCCTTTGAAAGGGACATTCAGTACTTC. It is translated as CASSQPFERDIQYF.

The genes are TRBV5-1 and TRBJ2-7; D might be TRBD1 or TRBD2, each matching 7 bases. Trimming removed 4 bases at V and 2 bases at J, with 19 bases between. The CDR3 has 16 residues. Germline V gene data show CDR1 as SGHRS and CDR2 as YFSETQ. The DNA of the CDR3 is TGCGCCAGCAGCCTGGGGGGGACAGCTTTGACCTACGAGCAGTACTTC. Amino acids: CASSLGGTALTYEQYF.

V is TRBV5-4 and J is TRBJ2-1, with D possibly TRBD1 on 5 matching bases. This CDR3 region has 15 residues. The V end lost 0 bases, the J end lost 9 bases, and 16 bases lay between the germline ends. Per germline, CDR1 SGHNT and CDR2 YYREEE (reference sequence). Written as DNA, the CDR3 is TGTGCCAGCAGCTTGGTGCAGGGAAGTTTCACTGAGCAGTTCTTC. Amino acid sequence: CASSLVQGSFTEQFF.

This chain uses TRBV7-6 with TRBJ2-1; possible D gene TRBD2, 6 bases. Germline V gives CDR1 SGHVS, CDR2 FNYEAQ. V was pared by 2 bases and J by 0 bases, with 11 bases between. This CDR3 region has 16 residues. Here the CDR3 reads CASSLFRGSSYNEQFF. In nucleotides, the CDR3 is TGTGCCAGCAGCTTATTCCGGGGGAGCTCCTACAATGAGCAGTTCTTC.

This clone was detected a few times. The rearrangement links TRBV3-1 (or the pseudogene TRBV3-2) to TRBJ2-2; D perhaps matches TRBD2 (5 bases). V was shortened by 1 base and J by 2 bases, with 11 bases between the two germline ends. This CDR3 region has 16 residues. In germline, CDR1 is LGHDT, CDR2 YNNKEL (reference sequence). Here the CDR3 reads CASSQARSGNTGELFF. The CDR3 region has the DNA TGTGCCAGCAGCCAAGCGCGCAGCGGCAACACCGGGGAGCTGTTTTTT.

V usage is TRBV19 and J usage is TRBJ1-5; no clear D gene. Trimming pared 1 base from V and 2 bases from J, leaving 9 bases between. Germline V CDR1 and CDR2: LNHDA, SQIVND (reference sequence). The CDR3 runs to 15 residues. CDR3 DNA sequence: TGTGCCAGTAGTATAGTCCTCGGGGGCAATCAGCCCCAGCATTTT. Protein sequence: CASSIVLGGNQPQHF.

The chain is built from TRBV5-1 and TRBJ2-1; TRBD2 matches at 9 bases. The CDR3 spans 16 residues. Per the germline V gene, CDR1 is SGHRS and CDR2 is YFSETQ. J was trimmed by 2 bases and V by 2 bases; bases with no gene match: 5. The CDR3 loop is CASSFGSGGPYNEQFF. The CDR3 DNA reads TGCGCCAGCAGCTTCGGGAGCGGGGGGCCCTACAATGAGCAGTTCTTC. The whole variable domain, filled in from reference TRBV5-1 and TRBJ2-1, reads KAGVTQTPRYLIKTRGQQVTLSCSPISGHRSVSWYQQTPGQGLQFLFEYFSETQRNKGNFPGRFSGRQFSNSRSEMNVSTLELGDSALYLCASSFGSGGPYNEQFFGPGTRLTVL.

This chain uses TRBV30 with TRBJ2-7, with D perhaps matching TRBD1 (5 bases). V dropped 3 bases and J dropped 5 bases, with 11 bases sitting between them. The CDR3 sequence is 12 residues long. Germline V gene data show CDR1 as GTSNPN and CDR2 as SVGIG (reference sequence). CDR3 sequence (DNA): TGTGCCTGGAGCCGTAGGGGCAACGAGCAGTACTTC. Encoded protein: CAWSRRGNEQYF.

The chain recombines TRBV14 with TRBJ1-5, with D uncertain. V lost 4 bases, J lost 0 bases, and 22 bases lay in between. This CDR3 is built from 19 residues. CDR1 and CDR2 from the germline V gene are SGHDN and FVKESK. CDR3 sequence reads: CASSLNSGSSPASNQPQHF. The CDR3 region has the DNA TGTGCCAGCAGCCTAAACTCAGGTTCCAGCCCCGCTAGCAATCAGCCCCAGCATTTT.

The CDR3 region is CASSLGSRNTEAFF. The DNA for the CDR3 is TGTGCCAGCAGCCTAGGGTCGAGGAACACTGAAGCTTTCTTT. The chain couples TRBV5-4 to TRBJ1-1; the D is unclear. Deletions cut 4 bases from V and 1 base from J, with 11 bases between. In germline, CDR1 is SGHNT, CDR2 YYREEE (reference sequence). The CDR3 spans 14 residues.

CDR3 sequence reads: CASTKGGTAYGYTF. The CDR3, as DNA: TGTGCCAGCACCAAAGGTGGGACAGCCTATGGCTACACCTTC. This chain uses TRBV6-6 with TRBJ1-2, with 7 bases that match TRBD1. J lost 4 bases, V lost 7 bases, and 9 bases had no gene match. In germline, CDR1 is MNHNY, CDR2 SVGAGI (reference sequence). The length of the CDR3 is 14 residues.

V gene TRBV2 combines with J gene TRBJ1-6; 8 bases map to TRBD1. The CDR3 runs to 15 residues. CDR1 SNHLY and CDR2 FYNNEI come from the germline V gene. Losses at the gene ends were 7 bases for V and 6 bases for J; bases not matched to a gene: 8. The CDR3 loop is CASNFYGQGNSPLHF. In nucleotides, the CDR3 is TGTGCCAGCAATTTTTACGGACAGGGTAATTCACCCCTCCACTTT. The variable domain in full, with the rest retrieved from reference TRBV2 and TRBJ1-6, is EPEVTQTPSHQVTQMGQEVILRCVPISNHLYFYWYRQILGQKVEFLVSFYNNEISEKSEIFDDQFSVERPDGSNFTLKIRSTKLEDSAMYFCASNFYGQGNSPLHFGNGTRLTVT.

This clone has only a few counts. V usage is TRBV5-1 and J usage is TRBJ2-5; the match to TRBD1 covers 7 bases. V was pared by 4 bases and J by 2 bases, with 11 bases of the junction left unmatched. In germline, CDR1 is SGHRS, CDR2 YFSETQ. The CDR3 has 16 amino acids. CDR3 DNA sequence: TGCGCCAGCAGCCCCTTAGGGGGCAGCATGCAAGAGACCCAGTACTTC. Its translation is CASSPLGGSMQETQYF.

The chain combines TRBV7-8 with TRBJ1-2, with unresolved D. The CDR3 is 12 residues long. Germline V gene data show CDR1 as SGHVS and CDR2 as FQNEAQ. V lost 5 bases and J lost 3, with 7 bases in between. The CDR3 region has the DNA TGTGCCAGCAGCCCCCAGGACTATGGCTACACCTTC. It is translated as CASSPQDYGYTF.